This TCR beta chain was recovered during a study of Tregs in tolerant kidney transplant recipients. Findings and caveats of the study: Few patients were studied, so findings need validation in larger groups. For some patients, primers changed over time, blocking nucleotide-level comparison. The most relevant donor-specific Treg TCRbeta repertoire apparently came from expansion with activated donor B cells.

The nonmyeloablative bone marrow transplants came from related graft donors, with transient mixed chimerism. Thawed PBMCs were FACS-sorted into unstimulated CD4+CD25+CD127- regulatory T cells, CD4+CD25- non-regulatory cells, CD4 and CD8 cells. The germline V gene has CDR1 SGHDT and CDR2 YYEEEE. There are 14 residues in the CDR3. Deletions cut 1 base from V and 5 bases from J, with 10 bases between. For this clone: Its antigen is unidentified.

Assay: immunoSEQ multiplex PCR; the TCRdb copy retains only in-frame clones and omits some. The data show approximately 50,000 clones, about nine tenths seen once. This clonotype was obtained from a human patient who received a combined kidney and bone marrow transplant. Some T cells may arise from the graft donor. The chain links TRBV5-6 to TRBJ1-3; D not resolved. Source: CD8+ T cells from blood (PBMCs), taken 24 months after the transplant. This chain's CDR3 is CASSLIHSRNTIYF. The DNA for the CDR3 is TGTGCCAGCAGCTTGATCCACTCCCGAAACACCATATATTTT.